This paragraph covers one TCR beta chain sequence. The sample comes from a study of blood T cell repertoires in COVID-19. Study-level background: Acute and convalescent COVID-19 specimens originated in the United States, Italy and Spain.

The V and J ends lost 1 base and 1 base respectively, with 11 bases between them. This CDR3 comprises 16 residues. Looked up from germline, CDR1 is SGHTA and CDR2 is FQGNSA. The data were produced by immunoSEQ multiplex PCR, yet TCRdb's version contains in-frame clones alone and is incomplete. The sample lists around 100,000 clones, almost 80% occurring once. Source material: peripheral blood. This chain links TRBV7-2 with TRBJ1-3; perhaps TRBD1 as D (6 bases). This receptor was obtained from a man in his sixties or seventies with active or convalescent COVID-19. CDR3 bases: TGTGCCAGCAGCTTAGGGACAGAAGTTTCTGGAAACACCATATATTTT. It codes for CASSLGTEVSGNTIYF.